A single sample gave rise to the 2 T cell receptor beta chains below, sequenced in a study of blood T cells in healthy people across ages. A second PCR of 7 to 11 cycles used a sample-barcoded 5' primer and a J-beta primer mix. TCRdb reprocessed the 5' RACE reads via MiXCR and lists one record per CDR3 protein. This sample yields 380,000 or so distinct CDR3 sequences, of which about half are seen a single time; 50% to 65% belongs to the top ten. Sequences were obtained from blood. Receptors were obtained from a man between 60 and 75 years old in good health.

The V and J genes are TRBV7-8 and TRBJ2-3; weak D call: TRBD2 (6 bases). V lost 5 bases, J lost 6 bases, and 12 bases lay in between. CDR3 size: 13 residues. Germline V gene data show CDR1 as SGHVS and CDR2 as FQNEAQ. The CDR3 is CASSVGGRDTQYF. For the CDR3, the DNA is TGTGCCAGCAGCGTCGGGGGTAGGGATACGCAGTATTTT.

The V call is TRBV6-5, the J call TRBJ2-4; D unresolved. The DNA matches TRBJ2-5 better at its end, which makes the J call doubtful. Germline CDR1 and CDR2: MNHEY and SVGAGI. The CDR3 totals 13 residues. This CDR3 reads CASSYSNGETQYF. CDR3 DNA sequence: TGTGCCAGCAGTTACTCGAACGGGGAGACCCAGTACTTC.